The clone carrying this TCR beta chain occurred a few times. The antigen is undetermined. Germline V gives CDR1 SNHLY, CDR2 FYNNEI. The CDR3 sequence is 14 residues long. Trimming removed 6 bases at V and 7 bases at J, with 18 bases between. These data belong to a study of T-cell memory formation after mild COVID-19. Study-wide results and limits: Whether second-wave clones peaking at day 37 were SARS-CoV-2 specific went unconfirmed.

MiXCR was run by TCRdb on the 5' RACE reads, yielding one entry per CDR3 protein. Here the sample spans 200,000 to 250,000 distinct CDR3 sequences, over 9.5% being singletons. This TCR was recovered from a young man who had mild COVID-19 (a few samples of this study predate the infection). Cell type and time point are not known. The J gene is TRBJ1-1, the V gene TRBV2, with D tentatively TRBD1 (6 bases). Sequences were obtained from PBMCs or a T cell subset sorted from them (not recorded which). The CDR3 DNA reads TGTGCCAGCAGGAGGGGGGGGGCATTAAATGAAGCTTTCTTT. This translates into CASRRGGALNEAFF.